These 18 T cell receptor beta chains originate from one sample sequenced in a study of blood T cell repertoires in COVID-19. The method was immunoSEQ multiplex PCR; TCRdb's version includes in-frame clones alone and lacks a portion of them. This sample has about 35,000 clones, with roughly 86% found just once. The sample was peripheral blood. The receptors stem from an older man with active or convalescent COVID-19.

This chain uses TRBV19 with TRBJ1-1; TRBD1 matches at 9 bases. With 8 bases clipped from V and 11 bases from J, the junction kept 18 bases outside the gene matches. The CDR3 is 15 residues long. Germline V lookup: CDR1 LNHDA, CDR2 SQIVND (reference sequence). In DNA, the CDR3 is TGTGCCAGTGAGGGACCGGGACAGGGATTACCTACGGCTTTCTTT. Translated: CASEGPGQGLPTAFF.

This chain joins TRBV6-2 or TRBV6-3 and TRBJ1-1; the match to TRBD1 covers 7 bases. The V segment lost 6 bases and the J segment 4 bases; nucleotides outside the gene matches: 8. This CDR3 has 14 amino acids. CDR1 is MNHEY and CDR2 is SVGEGT in the germline V gene. The CDR3 nucleotides read TGTGCCAGCAGCAAAGGGGGCCTTGGCACTGAAGCTTTCTTT. Its protein product is CASSKGGLGTEAFF.

This clone was seen only once. The CDR3 nucleotides read TGTGCCAGCAGCAAAAGGCAAGGGGAACATCGCCTTTTACCGCCCCTTACCGGGGAGCTGTTTTTT. Amino acid sequence: CASSKRQGEHRLLPPLTGELFF. The gene calls are TRBV21-1 and TRBJ2-2; the D call of TRBD1 is as the table states it, not checked on the DNA. TRBV21-1 is deemed a pseudogene. The CDR3 has 22 residues.

This chain uses TRBV30 with TRBJ2-6; the D gene is possibly TRBD1 (5 bases). The CDR3 length is 17 residues. Germline CDR1 and CDR2: GTSNPN and SVGIG (reference sequence). In nucleotides, the CDR3 is TGTGCGCGAAGGGGCGCAGGGAAAGGATCTGGGGCCAACGTCCTGACTTTC. It yields the protein CARRGAGKGSGANVLTF.

The chain employs TRBV28 and TRBJ1-2; 8 bases line up with TRBD1. V shed 4 bases and J 6 bases; nucleotides not matched to a gene: 13. This CDR3 region has 16 residues. Germline values: CDR1 MDHEN, CDR2 SYDVKM. The CDR3 spells CASSYFGRTGRDGYTF. CDR3 nucleotides: TGTGCCAGCAGTTACTTTGGCCGGACAGGGAGAGATGGCTACACCTTC.

V usage is TRBV2 and J usage is TRBJ1-1, with 10 bases fitting TRBD1. Losses at the gene ends were 7 bases for V and 1 base for J; bases not matched to a gene: 6. Germline-derived CDR1 and CDR2 are SNHLY and FYNNEI. This CDR3 has 15 amino acids. CDR3 amino acids: CASNRDRGANTEAFF. As DNA, the CDR3 is TGTGCCAGCAATCGGGACAGGGGCGCGAACACTGAAGCTTTCTTT. The whole variable domain, filled in from reference TRBV2 and TRBJ1-1, reads EPEVTQTPSHQVTQMGQEVILRCVPISNHLYFYWYRQILGQKVEFLVSFYNNEISEKSEIFDDQFSVERPDGSNFTLKIRSTKLEDSAMYFCASNRDRGANTEAFFGQGTRLTVV.

The chain uses TRBV7-2 and TRBJ2-2; D is unclear. Germline V lookup: CDR1 SGHTA, CDR2 FQGNSA. V was trimmed by 5 bases and J by 1 base, leaving 14 bases between them. The CDR3 loop spans 16 amino acids. CDR3 sequence: CASSRPLGVNTGELFF. CDR3 DNA sequence: TGTGCCAGCAGCCGGCCGCTAGGAGTGAACACCGGGGAGCTGTTTTTT.

The chain couples TRBV5-1 to TRBJ1-1; D unclear. CDR1 is SGHRS and CDR2 is YFSETQ in the germline V gene. This CDR3 comprises 14 residues. The V and J ends lost 0 bases and 1 base respectively, with 7 bases between them. CDR3 region: CASSLVPGNTEAFF. The DNA of the CDR3 is TGCGCCAGCAGCTTGGTTCCCGGGAACACTGAAGCTTTCTTT. Full variable domain (missing parts from reference TRBV5-1 and TRBJ1-1): KAGVTQTPRYLIKTRGQQVTLSCSPISGHRSVSWYQQTPGQGLQFLFEYFSETQRNKGNFPGRFSGRQFSNSRSEMNVSTLELGDSALYLCASSLVPGNTEAFFGQGTRLTVV.

The chain employs TRBV6-6 and TRBJ2-5; maybe TRBD1 (5 bases). The CDR3 loop spans 13 amino acids. From germline, CDR1 is MNHNY and CDR2 SVGAGI (reference sequence). V dropped 8 bases and J dropped 4 bases, with 14 bases sitting between them. The CDR3, as DNA: TGTGCCAGCCACAGGTCCATGGGAGAGACCCAGTACTTC. This encodes CASHRSMGETQYF.

V is TRBV18 and J is TRBJ2-6; maybe TRBD2 (6 bases). Germline CDR1 reads KGHSH; CDR2 reads LQKENI. The CDR3 is made up of 16 amino acids. V dropped 3 bases and J dropped 2 bases, with 11 bases sitting between them. The CDR3 nucleotides are TGTGCCAGCTCACCTCTTACGGGGGCTGGGGCCAACGTCCTGACTTTC. As protein: CASSPLTGAGANVLTF.

This chain joins TRBV9 and TRBJ2-2; TRBD2 agrees at 10 bases. The V segment lost 4 bases and the J segment 4 bases; nucleotides outside the gene matches: 7. This CDR3 spans 16 amino acids. Germline V gives CDR1 SGDLS, CDR2 YYNGEE. The CDR3 spells CASSLAAGGATGELFF. For the CDR3, the DNA is TGTGCCAGCAGCTTGGCAGCGGGAGGGGCCACCGGGGAGCTGTTTTTT. The full variable domain, its missing parts supplied by reference TRBV9 and TRBJ2-2, is DSGVTQTPKHLITATGQRVTLRCSPRSGDLSVYWYQQSLDQGLQFLIQYYNGEERAKGNILERFSAQQFPDLHSELNLSSLELGDSALYFCASSLAAGGATGELFFGEGSRLTVL.

The V and J genes are TRBV2 and TRBJ1-5; D remains ambiguous. Germline V lookup: CDR1 SNHLY, CDR2 FYNNEI. There are 15 residues in the CDR3. V was cut by 0 bases and J by 7 bases, with 13 bases left in between. CDR3 in amino acids: CASSEAGAGWQPQHF. The CDR3 bases are TGTGCCAGCAGTGAAGCGGGTGCGGGTTGGCAGCCCCAGCATTTT.

This clone was found once. This sequence joins TRBV4-3 and TRBJ2-3; 8 bases agree with TRBD2. The germline gives CDR1 LGHNA, CDR2 YSLEER. Unmatched junction bases numbered 9, after V lost 1 base and J lost 6 bases. The CDR3 consists of 16 residues. CDR3 DNA: TGCGCCAGCAGCCAAGGCGCAGCGGGAGTGAGGGATACGCAGTATTTT. Its protein is CASSQGAAGVRDTQYF.

V usage is TRBV6-5 and J usage is TRBJ1-1; the D gene is possibly TRBD1 (6 bases). Germline-derived CDR1 and CDR2 are MNHEY and SVGAGI. This CDR3 spans 14 amino acids. Trimming pared 7 bases from V and 0 bases from J, leaving 12 bases between. In nucleotides, the CDR3 is TGTGCCAGCATCCCTACAGGGCTGAACACTGAAGCTTTCTTT. It yields the protein CASIPTGLNTEAFF.

There are a few counts of this clone. The chain employs TRBV6-5 and TRBJ2-1; TRBD1 matches 8 bases. The CDR3 consists of 16 residues. Germline V gives CDR1 MNHEY, CDR2 SVGAGI. The junction had 7 bases not matched to a gene; V was cut back by 0 bases and J by 6 bases. CDR3 sequence reads: CASSYSGQGFSNEQFF. The CDR3 DNA reads as TGTGCCAGCAGTTACTCCGGACAGGGCTTTAGCAATGAGCAGTTCTTC.

This chain uses TRBV6-2 or TRBV6-3 with TRBJ2-7; a weak D match, TRBD1 (6 bases). Germline CDR1 is MNHEY and CDR2 is SVGEGT. V was clipped by 7 bases and J by 5 bases, with 15 bases between them. The CDR3 runs to 13 residues. CDR3 in DNA: TGTGCCAGCACCCCCGACAGGTATCACGAGCAGTACTTC. Translating gives CASTPDRYHEQYF.

The CDR3: CASSSTGGETQYF. The CDR3 DNA follows: TGTGCCAGCAGCTCGACAGGGGGGGAGACCCAGTACTTC. The genes are TRBV11-2 and TRBJ2-5; the match to TRBD1 covers 9 bases. Trimming at V came to 4 bases and at J to 5 bases, leaving 2 bases not matched to a gene. Per germline, CDR1 SGHAT and CDR2 FQNNGV. The CDR3 spans 13 residues.

V gene TRBV7-2 combines with J gene TRBJ2-5; TRBD1 agrees at 7 bases. V lost 6 bases and J lost 7; bases outside the gene matches: 11. The germline CDR1 and CDR2 sequences are SGHTA and FQGNSA. The CDR3 totals 14 residues. CDR3 sequence (DNA): TGTGCCAGCAGACTTACAGGGGCTGGGGGGACCCAGTACTTC. This sequence encodes CASRLTGAGGTQYF.